These 7 T cell receptor beta chains originate from one sample sequenced in a study of vaccination and CD4 T cells after COVID-19. Treatment described: approximately 9-day PBMC culture with coronavirus spike peptide pools or control peptides (ViraFEST assay). One should note that the unexposed donor's CD4+ T cells were collected before the COVID-19 pandemic (2011-2018). No antigen is known for these receptors. An Oncomine TCR Beta short-read assay was used to sequence the DNA from cultured CD4+ T cells. TCRdb analysed the PCR reads with MiXCR anew, one entry per CDR3 protein. The table records roughly 7,900 distinct CDR3 sequences, around a third of them present only once. Specimen: CD4+ T cells from blood, cultured in vitro. These receptors came from a human donor in good health.

By share, this clonotype counts as medium-sized. The rearrangement joins TRBV6-5 to TRBJ1-1; D unresolved. Between the trimmed V and J ends, which lost 0 bases and 1 base, there was a span of 6 bases. Germline assignment: CDR1 MNHEY and CDR2 SVGAGI. The CDR3 sequence is 14 residues long. In DNA form, the CDR3 reads TGTGCCAGCAGTTACTCGGAAGGGAACACTGAAGCTTTCTTT. Its protein product is CASSYSEGNTEAFF.

This clonotype counts as medium-sized. This chain joins TRBV7-9 and TRBJ2-5; D unresolved. Per germline, CDR1 SEHNR and CDR2 FQNEAQ (reference sequence). The length of the CDR3 is 13 residues. Trimming shortened V by 8 bases and J by 0 bases, and 10 bases separated the two germline ends. CDR3 protein: CASQVGNQETQYF. The DNA for the CDR3 is TGTGCCAGCCAAGTTGGGAACCAAGAGACCCAGTACTTC.

The rearrangement uses TRBV7-9 and TRBJ2-1; D unresolved. V lost 2 bases and J 5 bases, leaving 7 bases between the germline ends. This CDR3 spans 13 amino acids. Germline V gene lookup returns CDR1 SEHNR and CDR2 FQNEAQ (reference sequence). CDR3 coding DNA: TGTGCCAGCAGCTTAATGGCCGACAATGAGCAGTTCTTC. Encoded protein: CASSLMADNEQFF. Variable domain in full (rest from reference TRBV7-9 and TRBJ2-1): DTGVSQNPRHKITKRGQNVTFRCDPISEHNRLYWYRQTLGQGPEFLTYFQNEAQLEKSRLLSDRFSAERPKGSFSTLEIQRTEQGDSAMYLCASSLMADNEQFFGPGTRLTVL.

The rearrangement uses TRBV7-9 and TRBJ1-5; D call uncertain. Germline CDR1 is SEHNR and CDR2 is FQNEAQ (reference sequence). The CDR3 totals 12 residues. V was pared by 5 bases and J by 3 bases, with 5 bases between. CDR3 residues: CASSQSNQPQHF. In DNA form, the CDR3 reads TGTGCCAGCAGCCAATCCAATCAGCCCCAGCATTTT.

This chain joins TRBV6-1 and TRBJ1-1; weak D call: TRBD1 (5 bases). CDR1 is MNHNS, CDR2 SASEGT, per germline. V was trimmed by 0 bases and J by 11 bases, leaving 16 bases between them. The CDR3 is made up of 14 amino acids. DNA of the CDR3: TGTGCCAGCAGTGAAGCGCGGGGCAGGGTGATGGCTTTCTTT. Its protein product is CASSEARGRVMAFF.

The V call is TRBV2, the J call TRBJ2-3; 8 bases are shared with TRBD2. The CDR3 loop spans 14 amino acids. J lost 1 base, V lost 3 bases, and 0 bases had no gene match. The germline V gene has CDR1 SNHLY and CDR2 FYNNEI. CDR3 loop: CASSERGGTDTQYF. CDR3 nucleotide sequence: TGTGCCAGCAGTGAGCGGGGGGGCACAGATACGCAGTATTTT.

V usage is TRBV11-2 and J usage is TRBJ1-1; D gene uncertain. The CDR3 sequence is 14 residues long. Germline values: CDR1 SGHAT, CDR2 FQNNGV. V lost 4 bases and J 1 base, leaving 10 bases between the germline ends. In DNA form, the CDR3 reads TGTGCCAGCAGCTCAAATCACGGGAACACTGAAGCTTTCTTT. Encoded protein: CASSSNHGNTEAFF.